These 13 T cell receptor beta chains were sequenced from one sample in a study of early T cells in non-severe SARS-CoV-2 infection. TCRdb independently ran MiXCR on the 5' RACE reads; one entry per CDR3 protein. The sample includes 75,000 to 80,000 distinct CDR3 sequences, roughly 12% of them seen just once. This sample comprised whole blood, obtained at baseline. These receptor sequences come from an adult who was a healthcare worker with PCR-confirmed SARS-CoV-2 infection or an uninfected control (not recorded which).

This clonotype was found a few times. The rearrangement uses TRBV6-6 and TRBJ1-1, with a possible D match to TRBD1 (5 bases). The CDR3 is 12 amino acids. Germline assignment: CDR1 MNHNY and CDR2 SVGAGI (reference sequence). Trimming pared 8 bases from V and 5 bases from J, leaving 12 bases between. Here the CDR3 DNA reads TGTGCCAGCGAAGGGGCGAGGACTGAAGCTTTCTTT. It yields the protein CASEGARTEAFF.

The V call is TRBV5-4, the J call TRBJ2-6; TRBD1 agrees at 8 bases. CDR3 length: 18 amino acids. V was pared by 0 bases and J by 0 bases, with 5 bases of the junction left unmatched. The germline gives CDR1 SGHNT, CDR2 YYREEE (reference sequence). CDR3 residues: CASSLGQGIFSGANVLTF. In DNA, the CDR3 is TGTGCCAGCAGCTTGGGACAGGGGATATTCTCTGGGGCCAACGTCCTGACTTTC.

This clonotype was counted ten times or more. The chain is built from TRBV5-4 and TRBJ2-2; TRBD2 matches 8 bases. V gave up 7 bases and J gave up 7 bases; unmatched junction bases: 12. Per germline, CDR1 SGHNT and CDR2 YYREEE (reference sequence). The CDR3 extends over 15 amino acids. The CDR3 reads CASQEASGLDGELFF. In nucleotides, the CDR3 is TGTGCCAGCCAAGAAGCTAGCGGGCTGGACGGGGAGCTGTTTTTT.

The V and J genes are TRBV18 and TRBJ2-2, with D maybe TRBD1 (5 bases). CDR1 and CDR2 from the germline V gene are KGHSH and LQKENI. The V end lost 2 bases, the J end lost 5 bases, and 12 bases lay between the germline ends. CDR3 length: 15 residues. The CDR3 reads CASSPFSGRTGELFF. In DNA form, the CDR3 reads TGTGCCAGCTCACCATTTTCAGGGCGGACCGGGGAGCTGTTTTTT.

This chain uses TRBV6-4 with TRBJ1-2; maybe TRBD1 (5 bases). V was pared by 6 bases and J by 2 bases, with 16 bases between. Germline-derived CDR1 and CDR2 are MRHNA and SNTAGT. This CDR3 has 15 amino acids. The CDR3 coding sequence is TGTGCCAGCAGCCCCACTTCGGACACAAACTATGGCTACACCTTC. It translates to CASSPTSDTNYGYTF.

There are many counts of this clonotype. The chain is built from TRBV11-2 and TRBJ2-2; 12 bases agree with TRBD2. The trim removed 5 bases at V and 1 base at J, leaving 2 bases unmatched. This CDR3 has 16 residues. Per the germline V gene, CDR1 is SGHAT and CDR2 is FQNNGV. The CDR3 here is CASSPLAGGNTGELFF. The CDR3 DNA follows: TGTGCCAGCAGCCCACTAGCGGGGGGGAACACCGGGGAGCTGTTTTTT.

In this sample, this clonotype turned up many times. The V call is TRBV10-3, the J call TRBJ2-7, with a weak D call TRBD1 (6 bases). Germline-derived CDR1 and CDR2 are ENHRY and SYGVKD. Trimming stripped 3 bases from V and 11 bases from J, with 17 bases between. The CDR3 runs 13 residues. The CDR3 region is CAISEGQNLAEYF. DNA of the CDR3: TGTGCCATCAGTGAAGGACAGAACCTGGCGGAGTACTTC.

This clonotype was counted many times. This chain links TRBV6-1 with TRBJ1-2, with D unclear. Trimming removed 6 bases at V and 4 bases at J, with 12 bases between. Looked up from germline, CDR1 is MNHNS and CDR2 is SASEGT. The CDR3 consists of 13 residues. CDR3 DNA: TGTGCCAGCAGCGACCGGGCCGTCTATGGCTACACCTTC. It translates to CASSDRAVYGYTF.

The sample holds a few counts of this clonotype. This rearrangement joins TRBV30 to TRBJ1-5; no definite D call. Germline lookup yields CDR1 GTSNPN and CDR2 SVGIG (reference sequence). Between the trimmed V and J ends, which lost 0 bases and 2 bases, there was a span of 11 bases. CDR3 size: 15 residues. The CDR3 spells CAWSVNWQGNQPQHF. The CDR3 DNA reads TGTGCCTGGAGTGTAAATTGGCAGGGCAATCAGCCCCAGCATTTT.

The rearrangement links TRBV29-1 to TRBJ1-1; 8 bases agree with TRBD1. Germline-derived CDR1 and CDR2 are SQVTM and ANQGSEA. CDR3 length: 13 residues. V lost 7 bases and J lost 1; bases outside the gene matches: 5. Written as DNA, the CDR3 is TGCAGCGCAGGGGACAGGAAGAACACTGAAGCTTTCTTT. It encodes CSAGDRKNTEAFF.

The gene calls are TRBV29-1 and TRBJ2-7; maybe TRBD1 (6 bases). This CDR3 has 13 residues. Trimming left V 6 bases short and J 1 base short, with 13 bases between. Germline lookup yields CDR1 SQVTM and CDR2 ANQGSEA. The CDR3 sequence: CSVRDTRSYEQYF. CDR3 sequence (DNA): TGCAGCGTCCGGGACACTCGATCCTACGAGCAGTACTTC.

There are a few counts of this clonotype. The V call is TRBV12-5, the J call TRBJ2-5, with D possibly TRBD1 on 6 matching bases. The CDR3 runs to 14 residues. V lost 7 bases to trimming and J lost 5 bases, with 17 bases between them. CDR1 LGHNT and CDR2 FRNRAP come from the germline V gene. Here the CDR3 DNA reads TGTGCTAGTGCCCATCCGACAGGTGTCGAGACCCAGTACTTC. Encoded protein: CASAHPTGVETQYF.

This clonotype appeared many times. This chain uses TRBV27 with TRBJ1-6; the match to TRBD1 covers 9 bases. This CDR3 is built from 15 residues. The germline CDR1 and CDR2 sequences are MNHEY and SMNVEV (reference sequence). With 2 bases clipped from V and 10 bases from J, the junction kept 6 bases outside the gene matches. CDR3 amino acids: CASSLGGQGRSPLHF. The CDR3 DNA reads as TGTGCCAGCAGTTTAGGCGGACAGGGGAGGTCACCCCTCCACTTT.